Listed here are 29 T cell receptor beta chains from one sample, sequenced in a study of shared T cell receptors in the human thymus (dated by TCRdb to the early 2020s). Library construction relied on the immunoSEQ multiplex PCR assay. The clones in this table, taken by TCRdb from immuneACCESS, are in-frame only. Not every clone is retained; where verified, under half of the shortfall comes from an unresolved V gene, and the cause of the rest is unknown. Counted in this sample were 500,000 to 550,000 clones; around 82% of them appeared once. Clones ranked in the top ten supply about 0.014% of the sample. Separately, the same data were catalogued under a study of human thymus T cells.

The sequencing input was thymocytes. These TCRs come from a boy younger than two with a congenital heart defect. Donor details come from another sample of the same person, matched by shared clones.

This rearrangement joins TRBV4-2 to TRBJ2-5; 10 nucleotides agree with TRBD2. The length of the CDR3 is 16 residues. The germline gives CDR1 LGHNA, CDR2 YNFKEQ. The junction had 10 bases not matched to a gene; V was cut back by 4 bases and J by 5 bases. The CDR3 loop is CASSPRTSGGEETQYF. CDR3 bases: TGTGCCAGCAGCCCCAGGACTAGCGGAGGGGAGGAGACCCAGTACTTC.

The chain couples TRBV10-3 to TRBJ1-2, with 7 bases fitting TRBD1. V lost 6 bases to trimming and J lost 4 bases; unmatched junction nucleotides: 5. Germline CDR1 ENHRY, CDR2 SYGVKD. The CDR3 consists of 13 residues. The CDR3 reads CAISPGGSYGYTF. In DNA form, the CDR3 reads TGTGCCATCAGCCCAGGGGGATCCTATGGCTACACCTTC.

V gene TRBV6-5 combines with J gene TRBJ1-1; TRBD1 aligns across 11 bases. Germline V gene data show CDR1 as MNHEY and CDR2 as SVGAGI. V lost 4 bases to trimming and J lost 4 bases; unmatched junction nucleotides: 8. The CDR3 runs 16 residues. CDR3 DNA: TGTGCCAGCAGTTGGGGACAGGGGGGAGGAGGCACTGAAGCTTTCTTT. It specifies CASSWGQGGGGTEAFF.

This chain uses TRBV2 with TRBJ2-7; TRBD2 matches at 10 bases. Germline loops: CDR1 SNHLY, CDR2 FYNNEI. V lost 5 bases, J lost 2 bases, and 6 bases stayed unmatched. The CDR3 length is 15 residues. The CDR3 DNA sequence: TGTGCCAGCAGTCGCACTAGCGGGATAGCCTACGAGCAGTACTTC. It encodes CASSRTSGIAYEQYF.

The J gene is TRBJ2-7, the V gene TRBV20-1, with D possibly being TRBD2 (6 bases). There are 11 residues in the CDR3. Trimming shortened V by 6 bases and J by 6 bases, and 12 bases separated the two germline ends. The germline CDR1 and CDR2 sequences are DFQATT and SNEGSKA (reference sequence). CDR3 protein: CSAVAGREQYF. As DNA, the CDR3 is TGCAGTGCCGTTGCGGGACGCGAGCAGTACTTC.

The genes are TRBV13 and TRBJ2-7; 7 bases are a match to TRBD2. Unmatched junction bases numbered 10, after V lost 2 bases and J lost 0 bases. The germline V gene has CDR1 PRHDT and CDR2 FYEKMQ (reference sequence). This CDR3 has 17 residues. This CDR3 is CASSLRAPGGSSYEQYF. CDR3 sequence (DNA): TGTGCCAGCAGCTTACGGGCCCCCGGGGGGAGCTCCTACGAGCAGTACTTC.

The chain uses TRBV20-1 and TRBJ2-7, with D perhaps matching TRBD2 (5 bases). This CDR3 is built from 11 residues. Trimming removed 3 bases from V and 6 bases from J, with 9 bases in between. The germline gives CDR1 DFQATT, CDR2 SNEGSKA (reference sequence). The CDR3 DNA follows: TGCAGTGCTAGGTGCCGGGGCGAGCAGTACTTC. Protein: CSARCRGEQYF.

The rearrangement uses TRBV7-2 and TRBJ2-3; 12 nucleotides match TRBD2. Trimming at V came to 5 bases and at J to 6 bases, leaving 12 bases not matched to a gene. The germline gives CDR1 SGHTA, CDR2 FQGNSA. This CDR3 has 17 amino acids. CDR3 region: CASSPWTSGMSKDTQYF. The CDR3 DNA sequence: TGTGCCAGCAGCCCCTGGACTAGCGGGATGTCTAAGGATACGCAGTATTTT.

V gene TRBV14 combines with J gene TRBJ1-2; D is uncertain. Trimming stripped 3 bases from V and 2 bases from J, with 10 bases between. Germline-derived CDR1 and CDR2 are SGHDN and FVKESK. The CDR3 runs 14 residues. This CDR3 is CASSHVQTNYGYTF. The CDR3 region has the DNA TGTGCCAGCAGCCATGTACAGACAAACTATGGCTACACCTTC.

The V call is TRBV27, the J call TRBJ1-2; D gene uncertain. This CDR3 has 13 residues. Germline V CDR1 and CDR2: MNHEY, SMNVEV (reference sequence). Trimming removed 3 bases at V and 4 bases at J, with 9 bases between. CDR3 nucleotides: TGTGCCAGCAGTTTTGACGGAGCCTATGGCTACACCTTC. Its protein product is CASSFDGAYGYTF.

This clone was found a few times. The rearrangement joins TRBV6-1 to TRBJ1-3; no reliable D call. CDR1 MNHNS and CDR2 SASEGT come from the germline V gene. The CDR3 spans 14 residues. V was cut by 6 bases and J by 0 bases, with 9 bases left in between. The DNA for the CDR3 is TGTGCCAGCAGAGAACAGAACTCTGGAAACACCATATATTTT. Translating gives CASREQNSGNTIYF.

DNA of the CDR3: TGTGCCAGCAGGCCCGGACAGGGTAGTAATCAGCCCCAGCATTTT. The encoded protein is CASRPGQGSNQPQHF. The genes are TRBV6-4 and TRBJ1-5, with 8 bases lining up with TRBD1. The CDR3 runs to 15 residues. J was trimmed by 4 bases and V by 6 bases; bases with no gene match: 8. Per germline, CDR1 MRHNA and CDR2 SNTAGT.

The V call is TRBV27, the J call TRBJ2-7; TRBD2 is a possible D gene (5 bases). V was pared by 6 bases and J by 2 bases, with 17 bases between. The CDR3 spans 15 residues. Germline-derived CDR1 and CDR2 are MNHEY and SMNVEV (reference sequence). In nucleotides, the CDR3 is TGTGCCAGCAGCAGTCGGGGAGAGGAGCCCTACGAGCAGTACTTC. Translation: CASSSRGEEPYEQYF.

The chain uses TRBV5-6 and TRBJ2-2, with TRBD1 matching over 7 bases. The CDR3 loop spans 15 amino acids. From germline, CDR1 is SGHDT and CDR2 YYEEEE. V gave up 0 bases and J gave up 5 bases; unmatched junction bases: 4. The CDR3 nucleotides read TGTGCCAGCAGCTTGGGCCAGGGGGTAACCGGGGAGCTGTTTTTT. The encoded protein is CASSLGQGVTGELFF.

This chain uses TRBV29-1 with TRBJ2-7; 8 bases fit TRBD1. This CDR3 is built from 13 residues. V lost 6 bases, J lost 3 bases, and 7 bases stayed unmatched. CDR1 and CDR2 (germline): SQVTM, ANQGSEA. The CDR3 sequence: CSVGTGGDYEQYF. The DNA for the CDR3 is TGCAGCGTAGGCACAGGGGGAGACTACGAGCAGTACTTC.

The chain has TRBV4-1 and TRBJ2-6; a possible D gene is TRBD2 (5 bases). The germline V gene has CDR1 MGHRA and CDR2 YSYEKL. The CDR3 has 18 amino acids. V lost 0 bases to trimming and J lost 1 base, with 13 bases between them. In DNA form, the CDR3 reads TGCGCCAGCAGCCAAGAACGGGGTCCCCCTTCTGGGGCCAACGTCCTGACTTTC. This codes for CASSQERGPPSGANVLTF.

The chain links TRBV6-4 to TRBJ2-1, with 8 bases lining up with TRBD2. Per germline, CDR1 MRHNA and CDR2 SNTAGT. V trimming: 4 bases; J trimming: 0 bases; junction bases outside the gene matches: 2. The CDR3 consists of 15 residues. The CDR3 here is CASSAGGSSYNEQFF. The CDR3 nucleotides are TGTGCCAGCAGTGCGGGAGGGAGCTCCTACAATGAGCAGTTCTTC.

The CDR3 sequence: CASSPLRSFQPQHF. CDR3 coding DNA: TGTGCCAGCAGTCCCCTTCGGTCCTTTCAGCCCCAGCATTTT. The chain recombines TRBV28 with TRBJ1-5; D is ambiguous. The germline V gene has CDR1 MDHEN and CDR2 SYDVKM. The CDR3 runs 14 residues. Deletions cut 5 bases from V and 6 bases from J, with 14 bases between.

This sequence joins TRBV5-6 and TRBJ1-4; D may be TRBD1 (6 bases). There are 16 residues in the CDR3. Germline assignment: CDR1 SGHDT and CDR2 YYEEEE. The V end was cut by 2 bases, the J end by 3 bases, with 14 bases between. CDR3 in DNA: TGTGCCAGCAGCTTTAAGGCAGGGGTTGCTAATGAAAAACTGTTTTTT. This sequence encodes CASSFKAGVANEKLFF.

V and J are TRBV7-9 and TRBJ1-2; D gene ambiguous. Trimming stripped 0 bases from V and 6 bases from J, with 8 bases between. The CDR3 consists of 13 residues. Germline assignment: CDR1 SEHNR and CDR2 FQNEAQ (reference sequence). The CDR3 DNA follows: TGTGCCAGCAGCTTAGCGCGGGATGATGGCTACACCTTC. It encodes CASSLARDDGYTF.

The rearrangement uses TRBV7-8 and TRBJ2-2, with 10 bases fitting TRBD2. Germline CDR1 and CDR2: SGHVS and FQNEAQ. The CDR3 length is 17 residues. Unmatched junction bases numbered 10, after V lost 5 bases and J lost 4 bases. The CDR3 region is CASSPRGVAGGTGELFF. CDR3 DNA sequence: TGTGCCAGCAGCCCCCGCGGGGTAGCGGGAGGCACCGGGGAGCTGTTTTTT.

This clone was counted a single time. The chain joins TRBV6-4 to TRBJ2-1, with a possible D match to TRBD2 (5 bases). Trimming stripped 0 bases from V and 0 bases from J, with 9 bases between. This CDR3 region has 16 residues. CDR1 is MRHNA and CDR2 is SNTAGT in the germline V gene. CDR3 coding DNA: TGTGCCAGCAGTGACTCGATAGGGAGCTCCTACAATGAGCAGTTCTTC. As protein: CASSDSIGSSYNEQFF.

This clone was recorded a few times. The chain joins TRBV10-1 to TRBJ2-7, with D perhaps TRBD2 (6 bases). There are 15 residues in the CDR3. Germline values: CDR1 WNHNN, CDR2 SYGVQD (reference sequence). Between the trimmed V and J ends, which lost 5 bases and 2 bases, there was a span of 16 bases. The chain's CDR3 is CASSRRGEVPYEQYF. In DNA form, the CDR3 reads TGCGCCAGCAGTCGGCGAGGGGAGGTCCCCTACGAGCAGTACTTC.

The chain is built from TRBV29-1 and TRBJ1-2, with a possible D match to TRBD1 (5 bases). V lost 2 bases and J lost 5, with 24 bases in between. The CDR3 covers 17 residues. CDR1 and CDR2 from the germline V gene are SQVTM and ANQGSEA. CDR3 amino acids: CSVELFPPGYDPYGYTF. The DNA of the CDR3 is TGCAGCGTTGAACTTTTCCCGCCAGGGTACGATCCTTATGGCTACACCTTC.

This clone was recorded a few times. The V and J genes are TRBV9 and TRBJ2-7, with unresolved D. This CDR3 comprises 17 residues. CDR1 is SGDLS, CDR2 YYNGEE, per germline. Trimming took off 0 bases at V and 0 bases at J, with 16 bases between the two ends. The CDR3 DNA reads TGTGCCAGCAGCGTAGGTCCCCTGGGCATCTCCTCCTACGAGCAGTACTTC. It specifies CASSVGPLGISSYEQYF.

The V and J genes are TRBV14 and TRBJ1-2; a possible D gene is TRBD1 (5 bases). V lost 0 bases and J 8 bases, leaving 16 bases between the germline ends. This CDR3 contains 15 residues. Germline-derived CDR1 and CDR2 are SGHDN and FVKESK. The chain's CDR3 is CASSQDRGRRGGYTF. CDR3 nucleotide sequence: TGTGCCAGCAGCCAAGATCGGGGGAGAAGAGGCGGCTACACCTTC.

This clone has more than one count but fewer than ten. The gene calls are TRBV15 and TRBJ2-3; 12 bases fit TRBD1. With V trimmed by 2 bases and J by 4 bases, 7 bases remained unmatched. Germline V CDR1 and CDR2: LNHNV, YYDKDF (reference sequence). The CDR3 is made up of 17 amino acids. CDR3: CATSRRPGQGAADTQYF. CDR3 DNA sequence: TGTGCCACCAGCAGAAGACCGGGACAGGGGGCGGCAGATACGCAGTATTTT.

In this sample, this clone turned up a few times. The CDR3 loop reads CASSLSGGETQYF. The CDR3 DNA follows: TGTGCCAGCAGCTTATCGGGAGGGGAGACCCAGTACTTC. V gene TRBV7-9 combines with J gene TRBJ2-5; the match to TRBD2 covers 8 bases. The length of the CDR3 is 13 residues. V lost 2 bases, J lost 5 bases, and 1 base stayed unmatched. The germline V gene has CDR1 SEHNR and CDR2 FQNEAQ (reference sequence).

This clone showed up just a few times. This chain uses TRBV7-8 with TRBJ2-7; tentatively, D is TRBD2 (6 bases). V was pared by 5 bases and J by 5 bases, with 22 bases between. CDR3 length equals 16 residues. The germline V gene has CDR1 SGHVS and CDR2 FQNEAQ. The CDR3 protein is CASSGGRSRGSHEQYF. The CDR3 DNA sequence: TGTGCCAGCAGCGGGGGGAGGTCCCGGGGTTCCCACGAGCAGTACTTC. Drawing the rest from reference TRBV7-8 and TRBJ2-7, the complete variable domain is GAGVSQSPRYKVAKRGQDVALRCDPISGHVSLFWYQQALGQGPEFLTYFQNEAQLDKSGLPSDRFFAERPEGSVSTLKIQRTQQEDSAVYLCASSGGRSRGSHEQYFGPGTRLTVT.